Given below is one T cell receptor (beta chain) in context. Antigen specificity is unknown. For TCRbeta, the library was prepared with unique molecular identifiers. TCRdb re-called the PCR reads through MiXCR, storing one row per CDR3 protein. The repertoire consists of about 980,000 distinct CDR3 sequences, with roughly 29% occurring once and the leading ten covering about 28%. The germline CDR1 and CDR2 sequences are SGHRS and YFSETQ. The V segment lost 3 bases and the J segment 4 bases; nucleotides outside the gene matches: 5. The CDR3 has 14 residues. These data are taken from a study of T-cell reconstitution after alpha-beta-depleted transplantation in children. General study findings and limits: Hyperexpanded clones declined; after one year, newly produced T cells mostly supplied diversity. Several hundred expanded graft clones reportedly gave rise to the alpha-beta T cells present about two months after transplant. High day-60 TCRbeta diversity in some patients came from surviving recipient T cells and thymic progenitors.

This chain uses TRBV5-1 with TRBJ2-5, with 8 bases identical to TRBD2. This sample comprised PBMCs, mostly from graft donor cells, obtained 360 days after TCRalphabeta/CD19-depleted stem cell transplant. This TCR came from a boy under two years old who had a stem cell transplant for SCID, so the T cells may come from the graft donor. CDR3 protein: CASSSGGVVETQYF. The CDR3 coding sequence is TGCGCCAGCAGCTCGGGGGGGGTCGTAGAGACCCAGTACTTC. The full variable domain, its missing parts supplied by reference TRBV5-1 and TRBJ2-5, is KAGVTQTPRYLIKTRGQQVTLSCSPISGHRSVSWYQQTPGQGLQFLFEYFSETQRNKGNFPGRFSGRQFSNSRSEMNVSTLELGDSALYLCASSSGGVVETQYFGPGTRLLVL.